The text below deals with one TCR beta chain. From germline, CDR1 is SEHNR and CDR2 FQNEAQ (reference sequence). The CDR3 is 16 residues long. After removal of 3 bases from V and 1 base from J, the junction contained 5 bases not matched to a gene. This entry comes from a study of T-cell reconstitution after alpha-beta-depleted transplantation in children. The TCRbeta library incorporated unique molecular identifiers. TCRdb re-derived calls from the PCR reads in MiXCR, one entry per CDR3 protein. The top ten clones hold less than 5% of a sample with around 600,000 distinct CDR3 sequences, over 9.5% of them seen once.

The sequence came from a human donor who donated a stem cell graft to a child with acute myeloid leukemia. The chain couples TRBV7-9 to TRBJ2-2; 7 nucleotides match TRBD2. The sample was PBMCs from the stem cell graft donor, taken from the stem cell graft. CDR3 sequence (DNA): TGTGCCAGCAGCTTTGCGCGGGAGCAGAACACCGGGGAGCTGTTTTTT. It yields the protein CASSFAREQNTGELFF.